A single sample gave rise to the 9 T cell receptor beta chains below, sequenced in a study of blood T cell repertoires in COVID-19. The repertoire was sequenced with immunoSEQ multiplex PCR; TCRdb's copy has only in-frame clones and lacks some. The repertoire has about 210,000 clones, around 83% of them found once; the top ten carry 2.9%. Material: peripheral blood. The receptors derive from a man aged 50-59 years with active or convalescent COVID-19.

The chain has TRBV5-1 and TRBJ1-1; D unclear. V was clipped by 1 base and J by 0 bases, with 10 bases between them. There are 15 residues in the CDR3. Germline V lookup: CDR1 SGHRS, CDR2 YFSETQ. CDR3 amino acids: CASSLSYGMNTEAFF. The CDR3 DNA reads TGCGCCAGCAGCTTGAGTTACGGGATGAACACTGAAGCTTTCTTT.

The chain combines TRBV7-2 with TRBJ2-7, with 10 bases fitting TRBD2. Unmatched junction bases numbered 9, after V lost 1 base and J lost 0 bases. CDR3 size: 18 residues. Looked up from germline, CDR1 is SGHTA and CDR2 is FQGNSA. The CDR3 reads CASSLEGLARGLSYEQYF. In nucleotides, the CDR3 is TGTGCCAGCAGCTTAGAGGGACTAGCGAGGGGGCTCTCCTACGAGCAGTACTTC. The full variable domain, completed using reference TRBV7-2 and TRBJ2-7, is GAGVSQSPSNKVTEKGKDVELRCDPISGHTALYWYRQSLGQGLEFLIYFQGNSAPDKSGLPSDRFSAERTGGSVSTLTIQRTQQEDSAVYLCASSLEGLARGLSYEQYFGPGTRLTVT.

The gene calls are TRBV28 and TRBJ1-3, with D uncertain. Trimming pared 5 bases from V and 0 bases from J, leaving 20 bases between. The CDR3 spans 18 residues. CDR1 is MDHEN and CDR2 is SYDVKM in the germline V gene. The CDR3, as DNA: TGTGCCAGCAGTCCCGATGGTGGAGGGCATTACTCTGGAAACACCATATATTTT. Protein sequence: CASSPDGGGHYSGNTIYF.

V is TRBV27 and J is TRBJ2-2; D might be TRBD1 (5 bases). The CDR3 is made up of 13 amino acids. The germline CDR1 and CDR2 sequences are MNHEY and SMNVEV (reference sequence). Trimming took off 5 bases at V and 7 bases at J, with 11 bases between the two ends. CDR3 sequence: CASSPAGNGELFF. The CDR3 region has the DNA TGTGCCAGCAGTCCCGCAGGGAACGGGGAGCTGTTTTTT.

Concerning this clone itself: Other DNA sequences of this sample code for an identical CDR3. The rearrangement links TRBV3-1 (or the pseudogene TRBV3-2) to TRBJ1-1; D is unresolved. This CDR3 is 13 amino acids long. CDR1 LGHDT and CDR2 YNNKEL come from the germline V gene (reference sequence). V was pared by 1 base and J by 1 base, with 4 bases between. CDR3 region: CASSQGRNTEAFF. The CDR3 DNA reads as TGTGCCAGCAGCCAAGGTAGGAACACTGAAGCTTTCTTT.

The V gene is TRBV5-6, the J gene TRBJ1-2, with TRBD1 matching 8 bases. This CDR3 is built from 15 residues. Germline V lookup: CDR1 SGHDT, CDR2 YYEEEE. Germline trimming cut 0 bases from V and 5 bases from J; bases unmatched to any gene: 6. The CDR3 bases are TGTGCCAGCAGCTTGGGGCGGGGACAGGTTTATGGCTACACCTTC. This gives the protein CASSLGRGQVYGYTF.

CDR3 sequence: CASSLDTTSTDTQYF. The CDR3 DNA sequence: TGTGCCAGCAGTTTGGACACCACTAGCACAGATACGCAGTATTTT. The rearrangement joins TRBV27 to TRBJ2-3; possibly TRBD1 for D (5 bases). Per the germline V gene, CDR1 is MNHEY and CDR2 is SMNVEV (reference sequence). This CDR3 spans 15 amino acids. Trimming took 3 bases from V and 0 from J, leaving 10 bases between them.

Worth noting for this clone: The same CDR3 can be traced to other DNA sequences in this sample. The chain joins TRBV9 to TRBJ2-3; possibly TRBD2 for D (7 bases). Between the trimmed V and J ends, which lost 0 bases and 1 base, there was a span of 9 bases. Germline V gene sequence: CDR1 SGDLS, CDR2 YYNGEE. The CDR3 has 15 amino acids. CDR3 in amino acids: CASSVAGGRTDTQYF. CDR3 nucleotides: TGTGCCAGCAGCGTAGCCGGGGGGCGCACAGATACGCAGTATTTT.

The rearrangement links TRBV18 to TRBJ1-1; D is undetermined. This CDR3 has 15 amino acids. The V and J ends lost 3 bases and 1 base respectively, with 12 bases between them. In germline, CDR1 is KGHSH, CDR2 LQKENI. The CDR3 nucleotides read TGTGCCAGCTCACCCCTGAGGGAGGGGAACACTGAAGCTTTCTTT. Its translation: CASSPLREGNTEAFF.